This T cell receptor beta chain came from a study of control samples from healthy donors and cancer patients. CDR3 length: 14 amino acids. CDR1 is LNHDA, CDR2 SQIVND, per germline (reference sequence). J lost 3 bases, V lost 5 bases, and 7 bases had no gene match. Only in-frame clones appear in the TCRdb table, and some are missing; sequencing was by immunoSEQ multiplex PCR. The sample has roughly 130,000 clones; about 95% are singletons. The sample comprised blood. V and J are TRBV19 and TRBJ2-7; 7 bases fit TRBD1. The sequence came from a man younger than 45 in good health. The chain's CDR3 is CASSVTGQSYEQYF. In DNA form, the CDR3 reads TGTGCCAGTAGTGTCACGGGACAGAGCTACGAGCAGTACTTC.